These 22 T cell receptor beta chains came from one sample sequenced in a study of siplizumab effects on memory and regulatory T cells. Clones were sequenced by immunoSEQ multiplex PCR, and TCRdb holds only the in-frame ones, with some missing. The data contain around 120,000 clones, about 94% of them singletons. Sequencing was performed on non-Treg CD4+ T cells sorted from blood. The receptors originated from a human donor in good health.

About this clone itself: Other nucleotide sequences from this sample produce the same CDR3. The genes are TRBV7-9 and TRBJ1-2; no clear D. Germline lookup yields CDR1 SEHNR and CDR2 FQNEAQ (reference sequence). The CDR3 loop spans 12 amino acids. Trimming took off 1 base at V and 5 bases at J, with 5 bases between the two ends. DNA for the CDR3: TGTGCCAGCAGCTTAGATGGGTATGGCTACACCTTC. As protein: CASSLDGYGYTF.

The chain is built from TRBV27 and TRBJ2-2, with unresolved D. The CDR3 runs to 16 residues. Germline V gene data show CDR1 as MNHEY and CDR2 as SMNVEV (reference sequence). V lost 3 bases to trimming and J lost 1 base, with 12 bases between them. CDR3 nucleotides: TGTGCCAGCAGTTTTATCGGGTACTTGAACACCGGGGAGCTGTTTTTT. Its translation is CASSFIGYLNTGELFF.

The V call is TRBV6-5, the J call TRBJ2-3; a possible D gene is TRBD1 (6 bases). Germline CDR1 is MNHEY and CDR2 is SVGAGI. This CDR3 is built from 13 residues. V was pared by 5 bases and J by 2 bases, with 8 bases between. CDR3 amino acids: CASSRDITDTQYF. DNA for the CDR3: TGTGCCAGCAGTCGGGACATCACAGATACGCAGTATTTT.

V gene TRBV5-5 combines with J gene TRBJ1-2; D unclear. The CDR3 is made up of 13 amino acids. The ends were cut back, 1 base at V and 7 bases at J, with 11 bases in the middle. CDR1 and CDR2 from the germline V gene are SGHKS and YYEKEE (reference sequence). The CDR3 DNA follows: TGTGCCAGCAGCTTGTACAATGCGCTTGGCTACACCTTC. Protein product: CASSLYNALGYTF.

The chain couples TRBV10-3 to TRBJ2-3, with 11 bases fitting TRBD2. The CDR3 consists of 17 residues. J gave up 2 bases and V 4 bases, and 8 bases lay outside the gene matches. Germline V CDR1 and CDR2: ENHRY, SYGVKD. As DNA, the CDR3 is TGTGCCATCAGTGGTAGCGGGGGGGGCGCCCTCACAGATACGCAGTATTTT. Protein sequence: CAISGSGGGALTDTQYF.

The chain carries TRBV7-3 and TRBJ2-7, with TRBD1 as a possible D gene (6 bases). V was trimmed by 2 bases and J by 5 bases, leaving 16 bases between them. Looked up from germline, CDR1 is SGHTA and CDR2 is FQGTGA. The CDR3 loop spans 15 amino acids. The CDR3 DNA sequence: TGTGCCAGCAGCTTAGGGGGCTCGTTTCGGGACGAGCAGTACTTC. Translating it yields CASSLGGSFRDEQYF.

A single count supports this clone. DNA of the CDR3: TGTGCCAGCAAGGGGGCCGACGAGCAGTACTTC. Its protein product is CASKGADEQYF. V is TRBV6-5 and J is TRBJ2-5, with 7 bases fitting TRBD1. The J call may be faulty, since TRBJ2-7 better matches the DNA end. The CDR3 totals 11 residues. Germline CDR1 reads MNHEY; CDR2 reads SVGAGI.

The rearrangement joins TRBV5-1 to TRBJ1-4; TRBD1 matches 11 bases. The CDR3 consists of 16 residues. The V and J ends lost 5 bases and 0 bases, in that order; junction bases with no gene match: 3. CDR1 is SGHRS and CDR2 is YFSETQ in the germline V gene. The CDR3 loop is CASRGTGGATNEKLFF. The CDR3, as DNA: TGCGCCAGCAGGGGGACAGGGGGTGCAACTAATGAAAAACTGTTTTTT.

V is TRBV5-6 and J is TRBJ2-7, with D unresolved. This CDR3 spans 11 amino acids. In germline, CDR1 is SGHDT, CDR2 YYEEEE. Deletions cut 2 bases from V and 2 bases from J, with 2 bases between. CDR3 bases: TGTGCCAGCAGCTTAGCCTACGAGCAGTACTTC. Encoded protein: CASSLAYEQYF.

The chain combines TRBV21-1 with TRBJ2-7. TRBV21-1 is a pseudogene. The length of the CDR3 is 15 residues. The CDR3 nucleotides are TGTGCCAGCAGCAAAGGCGACGGCCCTTCCTACGAGCAGTACTTC. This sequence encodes CASSKGDGPSYEQYF.

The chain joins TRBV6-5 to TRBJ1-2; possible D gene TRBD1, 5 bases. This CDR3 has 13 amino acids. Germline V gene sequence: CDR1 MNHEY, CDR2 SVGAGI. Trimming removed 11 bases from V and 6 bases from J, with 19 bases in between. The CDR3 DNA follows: TGTGCCGCAAACCGGGGAGGGGCCCATGGCTACACCTTC. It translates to CAANRGGAHGYTF.

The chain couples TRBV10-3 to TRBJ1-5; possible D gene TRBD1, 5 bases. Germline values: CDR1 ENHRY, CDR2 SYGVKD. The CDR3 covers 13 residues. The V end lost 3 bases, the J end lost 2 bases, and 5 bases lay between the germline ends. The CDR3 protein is CAISEGGNQPQHF. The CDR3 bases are TGTGCCATCAGTGAAGGGGGCAATCAGCCCCAGCATTTT.

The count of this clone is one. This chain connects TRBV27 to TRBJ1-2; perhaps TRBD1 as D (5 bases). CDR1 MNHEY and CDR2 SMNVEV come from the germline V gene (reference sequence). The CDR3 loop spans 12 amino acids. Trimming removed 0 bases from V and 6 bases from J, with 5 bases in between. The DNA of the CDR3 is TGTGCCAGCAGTTTATCAGGGGATGGCTACACCTTC. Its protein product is CASSLSGDGYTF.

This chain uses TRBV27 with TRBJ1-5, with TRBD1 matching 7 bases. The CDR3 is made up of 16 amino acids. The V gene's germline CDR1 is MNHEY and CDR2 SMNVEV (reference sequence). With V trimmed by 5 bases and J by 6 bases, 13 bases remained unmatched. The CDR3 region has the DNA TGTGCCAGCAGTCCCGACAGGGATCGGTCGGGTCAGCCCCAGCATTTT. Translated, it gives CASSPDRDRSGQPQHF.

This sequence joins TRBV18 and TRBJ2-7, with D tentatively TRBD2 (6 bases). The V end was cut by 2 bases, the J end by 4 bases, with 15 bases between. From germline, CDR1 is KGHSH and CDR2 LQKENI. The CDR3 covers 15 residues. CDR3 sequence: CASSPTEGSVYEQYF. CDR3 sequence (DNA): TGTGCCAGCTCACCAACGGAGGGGTCGGTATACGAGCAGTACTTC.

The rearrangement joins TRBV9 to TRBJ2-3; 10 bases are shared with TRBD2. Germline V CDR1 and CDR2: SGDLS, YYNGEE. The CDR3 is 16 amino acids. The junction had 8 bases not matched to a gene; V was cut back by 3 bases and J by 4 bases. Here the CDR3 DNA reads TGTGCCAGCAGCGAGACCCCGCTAGCGGGAGCAGATACGCAGTATTTT. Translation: CASSETPLAGADTQYF.

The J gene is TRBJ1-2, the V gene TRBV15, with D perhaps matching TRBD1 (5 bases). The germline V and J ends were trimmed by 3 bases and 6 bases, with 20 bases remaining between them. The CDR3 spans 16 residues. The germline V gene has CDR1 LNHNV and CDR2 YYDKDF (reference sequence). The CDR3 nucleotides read TGTGCCACCAGCAGGCCTTTGTGGGGGGGAAAAGATGGCTACACCTTC. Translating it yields CATSRPLWGGKDGYTF.

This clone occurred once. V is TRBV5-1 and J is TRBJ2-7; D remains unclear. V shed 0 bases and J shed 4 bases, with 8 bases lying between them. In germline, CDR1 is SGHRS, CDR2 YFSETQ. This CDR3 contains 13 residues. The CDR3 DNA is TGCGCCAGCAGCTTGGCCAGACAATACGAGCAGTACTTC. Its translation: CASSLARQYEQYF.

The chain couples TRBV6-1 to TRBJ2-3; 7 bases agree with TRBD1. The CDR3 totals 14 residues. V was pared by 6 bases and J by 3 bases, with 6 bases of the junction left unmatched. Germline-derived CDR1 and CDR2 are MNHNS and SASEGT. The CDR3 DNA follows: TGTGCCAGCAGCGCGACAGGGAGAACAGATACGCAGTATTTT. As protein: CASSATGRTDTQYF.

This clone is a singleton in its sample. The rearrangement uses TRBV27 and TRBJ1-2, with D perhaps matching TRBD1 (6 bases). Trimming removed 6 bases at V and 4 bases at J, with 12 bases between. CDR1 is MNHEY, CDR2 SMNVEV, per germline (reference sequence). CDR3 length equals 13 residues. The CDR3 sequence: CASRKGQTYGYTF. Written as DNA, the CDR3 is TGTGCCAGCAGGAAAGGACAGACCTATGGCTACACCTTC.

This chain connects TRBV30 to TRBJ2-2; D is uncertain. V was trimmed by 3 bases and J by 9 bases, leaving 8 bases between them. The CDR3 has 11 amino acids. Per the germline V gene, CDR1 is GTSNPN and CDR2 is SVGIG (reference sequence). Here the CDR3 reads CAWRSARELFF. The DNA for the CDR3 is TGTGCCTGGAGGAGTGCCCGGGAGCTGTTTTTT.

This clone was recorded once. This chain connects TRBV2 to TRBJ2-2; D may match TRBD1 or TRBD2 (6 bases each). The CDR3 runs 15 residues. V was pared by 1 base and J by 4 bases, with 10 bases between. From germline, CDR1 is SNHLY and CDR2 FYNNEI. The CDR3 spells CASSEVSGATGELFF. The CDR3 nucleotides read TGTGCCAGCAGTGAAGTGTCGGGGGCCACCGGGGAGCTGTTTTTT. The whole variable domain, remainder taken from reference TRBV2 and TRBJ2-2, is EPEVTQTPSHQVTQMGQEVILRCVPISNHLYFYWYRQILGQKVEFLVSFYNNEISEKSEIFDDQFSVERPDGSNFTLKIRSTKLEDSAMYFCASSEVSGATGELFFGEGSRLTVL.